A selection of T cell receptor beta chains follows, all from one sample in a study of blood T cell repertoires in COVID-19. TCRdb keeps only in-frame clones here, not all; method: immunoSEQ multiplex PCR. The data hold 150,000 to 200,000 clones, with roughly 80% observed a single time. Source material: peripheral blood. The receptor set was obtained from a man in his 60s with acute or convalescent COVID-19. The conserved cysteine and the conserved F or W are not part of the CDR3 here. The D gene is left open where the match is weak.

ASRGEALPRYSGANVLT,TRBJ2-6,17,-,TRBV19
ASSVTEYGYT,TRBJ1-2,10,-,TRBV9
ASSPGPGQVGGNTEAF,TRBJ1-1,16,TRBD1,TRBV27
ASTQQGRNTEAF,TRBJ1-1,12,-,TRBV27
ASSEGGTDTQY,TRBJ2-3,11,-,TRBV9
ASKEVNTGELF,TRBJ2-2,11,-,TRBV19
ASSEGRGADTEAF,TRBJ1-1,13,-,TRBV2
ATSDFGGSQPQH,TRBJ1-5,12,-,TRBV24-1
AWETGKNQPQH,TRBJ1-5,11,-,TRBV30
ASMQGGTGNSPLH,TRBJ1-6,13,TRBD1,TRBV19
ASSLNGGTDTQY,TRBJ2-3,12,-,TRBV16
ASSYSRTGGIETQY,TRBJ2-5,14,TRBD1,TRBV6-2/TRBV6-3
ASSTRQGGTEAF,TRBJ1-1,12,TRBD1,TRBV13
ASEPSGRLPGANVLT,TRBJ2-6,15,TRBD2,TRBV19
ASRLNVDQPQH,TRBJ1-5,11,-,TRBV6-5
ASSQVGATNEKLF,TRBJ1-4,13,-,TRBV4-1
ASSHQPTPDRGPYGYT,TRBJ1-2,16,TRBD1,TRBV23-1
ASSFTRGLQETQY,TRBJ2-5,13,-,TRBV27
ASSEYDPAGY,TRBJ2-7,10,-,TRBV2
ASSLGASNQPQH,TRBJ1-5,12,-,TRBV5-8
AGRITGNTEAF,TRBJ1-1,11,-,TRBV30
AWSVERFYGYT,TRBJ1-2,11,-,TRBV30
ASSIPAVRDEQF,TRBJ2-1,12,-,TRBV19
ASSLGLAESTDTQY,TRBJ2-3,14,TRBD2,TRBV11-3
ASTPGGTNYGYT,TRBJ1-2,12,-,TRBV28
ASSQETSLLTAIY,TRBJ1-3,13,-,TRBV3-1/TRBV3-2
ASSLSTPNTEAF,TRBJ1-1,12,-,TRBV6-6
ASSSPSGLGYGYT,TRBJ1-2,13,-,TRBV6-5
ASSLGGFGTEAF,TRBJ1-1,12,-,TRBV11-3
ASSEWGPRDSPLH,TRBJ1-6,13,-,TRBV25-1
ASSVIEGYEQY,TRBJ2-7,11,-,TRBV9
ASSERSSGANVLT,TRBJ2-6,13,-,TRBV2
ASSISVGTGYT,TRBJ1-2,11,TRBD1,TRBV19
ASSLSGVGDTQY,TRBJ2-3,12,TRBD2,TRBV7-2
ASSSHLQPYNSPLH,TRBJ1-6,14,-,TRBV5-5
ASSYSNRGLGNTIY,TRBJ1-3,14,TRBD1,TRBV6-5
ASSGRGGHQPQH,TRBJ1-5,12,-,TRBV2
ASGLGYNQPQH,TRBJ1-5,11,-,TRBV12-5
ASSLAGLVAEQY,TRBJ2-7,12,TRBD2,TRBV13
ASRRTGFEQF,TRBJ2-1,10,TRBD1,TRBV12-3/TRBV12-4
ASSTRRQPQH,TRBJ1-5,10,-,TRBV19
ASSVDAGANSPLH,TRBJ1-6,13,-,TRBV2
ASSTLSNQPQH,TRBJ1-5,11,-,TRBV19
ASSGLAVGVLTGKGCT,TRBJ1-2,16,-,TRBV28
ATSETGQGDTQY,TRBJ2-3,12,-,TRBV24-1
ASSLETGGGNSPLH,TRBJ1-6,14,TRBD1,TRBV5-1
ASSRDSSGGAVDTQY,TRBJ2-3,15,TRBD2,TRBV4-3
ASSQGTGSNEKLF,TRBJ1-4,13,TRBD1,TRBV3-1/TRBV3-2
ASSGPGGVAGELF,TRBJ2-2,13,TRBD1,TRBV14
ATSDLGQEGGYT,TRBJ1-2,12,TRBD1,TRBV24-1
ASSPKWAGGTDTQY,TRBJ2-3,14,TRBD1,TRBV7-3
ASSVRTGHPSGANVLT,TRBJ2-6,16,TRBD1,TRBV9